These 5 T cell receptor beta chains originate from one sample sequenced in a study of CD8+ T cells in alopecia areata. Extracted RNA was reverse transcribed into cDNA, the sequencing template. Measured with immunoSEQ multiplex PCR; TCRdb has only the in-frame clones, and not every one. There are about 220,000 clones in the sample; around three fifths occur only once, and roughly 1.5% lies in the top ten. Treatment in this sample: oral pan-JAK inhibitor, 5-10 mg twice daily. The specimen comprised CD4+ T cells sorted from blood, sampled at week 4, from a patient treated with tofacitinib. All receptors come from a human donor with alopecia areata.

The DNA for the CDR3 is TGCAGCGTTGAACCCCTCCTAGCGGGCAATGAGCAGTTCTTC. Translated, it gives CSVEPLLAGNEQFF. The chain uses TRBV29-1 and TRBJ2-1; 8 bases agree with TRBD2. This CDR3 spans 14 amino acids. Germline V lookup: CDR1 SQVTM, CDR2 ANQGSEA. V shed 2 bases, J shed 6 bases, and the junction held 6 bases outside the gene matches.

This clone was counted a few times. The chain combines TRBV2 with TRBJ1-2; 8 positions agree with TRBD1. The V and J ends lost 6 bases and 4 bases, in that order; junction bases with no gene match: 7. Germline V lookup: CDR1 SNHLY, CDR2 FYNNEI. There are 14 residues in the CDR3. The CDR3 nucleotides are TGTGCCAGCAGAGACCCGGGACAGGCCTATGGCTACACCTTC. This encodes CASRDPGQAYGYTF.

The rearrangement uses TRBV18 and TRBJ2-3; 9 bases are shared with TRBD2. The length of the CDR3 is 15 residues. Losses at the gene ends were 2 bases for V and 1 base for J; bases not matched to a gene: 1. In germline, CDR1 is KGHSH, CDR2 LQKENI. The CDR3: CASSPIAGGTDTQYF. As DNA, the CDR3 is TGTGCCAGCTCACCAATAGCGGGGGGCACAGATACGCAGTATTTT. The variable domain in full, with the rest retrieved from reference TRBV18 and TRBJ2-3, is NAGVMQNPRHLVRRRGQEARLRCSPMKGHSHVYWYRQLPEEGLKFMVYLQKENIIDESGMPKERFSAEFPKEGPSILRIQQVVRGDSAAYFCASSPIAGGTDTQYFGPGTRLTVL.

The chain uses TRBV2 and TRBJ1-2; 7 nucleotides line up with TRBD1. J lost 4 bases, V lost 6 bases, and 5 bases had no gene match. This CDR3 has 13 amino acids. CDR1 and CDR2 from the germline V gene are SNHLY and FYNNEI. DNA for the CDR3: TGTGCCAGCAGCCCTGACAGGGCCTATGGCTACACCTTC. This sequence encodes CASSPDRAYGYTF.

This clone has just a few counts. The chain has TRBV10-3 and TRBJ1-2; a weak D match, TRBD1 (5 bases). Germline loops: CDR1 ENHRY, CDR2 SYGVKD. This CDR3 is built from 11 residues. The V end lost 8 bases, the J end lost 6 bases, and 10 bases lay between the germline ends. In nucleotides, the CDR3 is TGTGCCATCTCCTTGGGGGATGGCTACACCTTC. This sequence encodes CAISLGDGYTF.